This TCR beta chain came from a study of vaccination and CD4 T cells after COVID-19. About the research overall: Every participant had a vaccine, which was either BNT162b2 or mRNA-1273, given in two doses. Study-wide points: Post-vaccination reactive clonotypes (median approximately 38) did not differ significantly from post-infection (21).

There are 13 residues in the CDR3. The V and J ends lost 5 bases and 7 bases respectively, with 14 bases between them. Per germline, CDR1 SEHNR and CDR2 FQNEAQ (reference sequence). There are a few counts of this clonotype. Its cognate antigen is unknown. TCRdb analysed the PCR reads with MiXCR anew, one entry per CDR3 protein. The sample has some 18,000 distinct CDR3 sequences; 60% are singletons. The rearrangement uses TRBV7-9 and TRBJ2-5; D assignment may be TRBD1 or TRBD2 (5 bases each). This TCR was sampled from a human donor who had recovered from COVID-19. Specimen: CD4+ T cells from blood, collected after SARS-CoV-2 vaccination. DNA for the CDR3: TGTGCCAGCAGCCCCGGGGCCGAGGTGACCCAGTACTTC. It encodes CASSPGAEVTQYF.